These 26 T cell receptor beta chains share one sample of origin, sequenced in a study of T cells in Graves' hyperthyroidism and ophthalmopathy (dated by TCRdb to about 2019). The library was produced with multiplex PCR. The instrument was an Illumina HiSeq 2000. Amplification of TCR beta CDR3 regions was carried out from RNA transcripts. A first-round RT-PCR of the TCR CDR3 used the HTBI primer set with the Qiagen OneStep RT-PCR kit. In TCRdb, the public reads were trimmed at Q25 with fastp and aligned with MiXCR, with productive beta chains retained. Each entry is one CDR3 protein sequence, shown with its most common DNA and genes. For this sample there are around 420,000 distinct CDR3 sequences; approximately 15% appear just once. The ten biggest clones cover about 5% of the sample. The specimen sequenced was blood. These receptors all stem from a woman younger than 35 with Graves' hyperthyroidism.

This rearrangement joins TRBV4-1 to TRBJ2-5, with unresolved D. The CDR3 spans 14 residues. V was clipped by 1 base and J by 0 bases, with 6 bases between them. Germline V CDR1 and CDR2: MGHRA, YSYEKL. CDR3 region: CASSQGGNQETQYF. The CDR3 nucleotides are TGCGCCAGCAGCCAAGGCGGAAACCAAGAGACCCAGTACTTC.

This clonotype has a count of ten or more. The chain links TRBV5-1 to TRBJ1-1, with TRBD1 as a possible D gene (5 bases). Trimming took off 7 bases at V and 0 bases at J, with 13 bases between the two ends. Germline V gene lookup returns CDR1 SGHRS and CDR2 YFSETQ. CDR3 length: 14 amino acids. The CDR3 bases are TGCGCCAGCGGCCGGGGGGTGGTGAACACTGAAGCTTTCTTT. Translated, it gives CASGRGVVNTEAFF.

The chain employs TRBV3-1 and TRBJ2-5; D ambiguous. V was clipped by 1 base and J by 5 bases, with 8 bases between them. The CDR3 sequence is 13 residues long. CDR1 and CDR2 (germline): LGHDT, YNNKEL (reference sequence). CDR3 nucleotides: TGTGCCAGCAGCCAAGGACGTTTGGAGACCCAGTACTTC. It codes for CASSQGRLETQYF.

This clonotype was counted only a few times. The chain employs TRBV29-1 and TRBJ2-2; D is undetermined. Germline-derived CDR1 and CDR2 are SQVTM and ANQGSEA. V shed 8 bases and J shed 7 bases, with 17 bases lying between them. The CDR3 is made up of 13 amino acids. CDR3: CSPLPEYHGELFF. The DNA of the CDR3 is TGCAGCCCCCTGCCCGAGTATCACGGGGAGCTGTTTTTT.

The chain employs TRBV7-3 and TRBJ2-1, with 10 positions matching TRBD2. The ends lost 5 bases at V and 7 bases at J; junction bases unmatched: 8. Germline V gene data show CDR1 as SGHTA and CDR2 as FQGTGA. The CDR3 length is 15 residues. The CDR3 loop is CASSPTSGTRNEQFF. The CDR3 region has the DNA TGTGCCAGCAGCCCAACTAGCGGGACGCGGAATGAGCAGTTCTTC.

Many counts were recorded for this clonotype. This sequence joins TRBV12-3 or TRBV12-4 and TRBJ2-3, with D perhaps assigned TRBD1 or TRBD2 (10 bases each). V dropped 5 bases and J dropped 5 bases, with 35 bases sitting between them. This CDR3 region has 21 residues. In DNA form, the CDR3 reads TGTGCCAGCAGTCCCAGCGAACGGGACAGGGGTTCTAGCGGGAGTCGAGATACGCAGTATTTT. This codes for CASSPSERDRGSSGSRDTQYF.

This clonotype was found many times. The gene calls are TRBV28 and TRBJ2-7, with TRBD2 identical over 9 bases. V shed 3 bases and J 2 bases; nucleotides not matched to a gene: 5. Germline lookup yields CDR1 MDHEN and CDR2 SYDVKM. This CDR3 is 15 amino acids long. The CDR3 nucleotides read TGTGCCAGCAGTTTGTGGCTAGCGGGACCCTACGAGCAGTACTTC. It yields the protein CASSLWLAGPYEQYF.

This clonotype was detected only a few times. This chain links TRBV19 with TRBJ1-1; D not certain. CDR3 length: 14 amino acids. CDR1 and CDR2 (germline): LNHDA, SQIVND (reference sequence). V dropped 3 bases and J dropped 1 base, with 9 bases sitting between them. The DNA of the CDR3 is TGTGCCAGTAGTATCTACAGACAGAACACTGAAGCTTTCTTT. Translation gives CASSIYRQNTEAFF.

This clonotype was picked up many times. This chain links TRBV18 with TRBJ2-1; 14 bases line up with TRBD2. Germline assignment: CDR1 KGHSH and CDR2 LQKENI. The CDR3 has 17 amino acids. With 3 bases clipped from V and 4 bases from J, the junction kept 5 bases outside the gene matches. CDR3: CASSPGLAGVGYNEQFF. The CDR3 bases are TGTGCCAGCTCACCGGGACTAGCGGGAGTAGGTTACAATGAGCAGTTCTTC.

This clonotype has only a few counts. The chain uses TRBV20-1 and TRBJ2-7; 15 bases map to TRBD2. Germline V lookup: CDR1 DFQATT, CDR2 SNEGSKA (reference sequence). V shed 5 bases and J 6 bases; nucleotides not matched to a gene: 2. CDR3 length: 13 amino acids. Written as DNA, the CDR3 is TGCAGTGCTGCGGGACTAGCGGGAGGCGAGCAGTACTTC. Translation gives CSAAGLAGGEQYF.

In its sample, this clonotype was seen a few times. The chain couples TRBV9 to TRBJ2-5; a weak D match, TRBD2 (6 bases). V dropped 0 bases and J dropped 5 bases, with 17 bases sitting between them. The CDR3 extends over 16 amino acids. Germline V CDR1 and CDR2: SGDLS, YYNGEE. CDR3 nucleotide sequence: TGTGCCAGCAGCGTAGCCGGACAAGTTCGGGGGGAGACCCAGTACTTC. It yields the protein CASSVAGQVRGETQYF.

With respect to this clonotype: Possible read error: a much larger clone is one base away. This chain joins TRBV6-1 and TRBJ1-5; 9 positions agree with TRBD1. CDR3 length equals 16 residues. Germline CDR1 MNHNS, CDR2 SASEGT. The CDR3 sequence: CASREGQGWVNQPRHF. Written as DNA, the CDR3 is TGTGCCAGCAGGGAAGGACAGGGGTGGGTCAATCAGCCCCGGCATTTT.

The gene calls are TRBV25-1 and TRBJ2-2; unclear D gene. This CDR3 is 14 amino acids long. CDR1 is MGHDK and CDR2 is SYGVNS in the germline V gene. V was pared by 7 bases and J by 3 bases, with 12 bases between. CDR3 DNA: TGTGCCAGCACGGGCGTGGACCACACCGGGGAGCTGTTTTTT. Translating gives CASTGVDHTGELFF.

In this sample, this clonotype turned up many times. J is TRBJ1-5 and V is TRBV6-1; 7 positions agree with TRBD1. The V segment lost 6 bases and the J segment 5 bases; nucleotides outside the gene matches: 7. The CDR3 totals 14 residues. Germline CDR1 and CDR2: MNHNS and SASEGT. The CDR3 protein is CASRLGQRDQPQHF. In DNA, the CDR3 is TGTGCCAGCAGGTTGGGACAGAGGGATCAGCCCCAGCATTTT.

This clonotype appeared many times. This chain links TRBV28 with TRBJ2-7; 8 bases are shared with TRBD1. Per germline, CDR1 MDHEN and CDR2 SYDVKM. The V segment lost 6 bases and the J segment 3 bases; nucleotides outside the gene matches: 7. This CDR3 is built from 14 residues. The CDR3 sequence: CASRAGQGNYEQYF. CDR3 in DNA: TGTGCCAGCAGGGCCGGACAGGGAAACTACGAGCAGTACTTC.

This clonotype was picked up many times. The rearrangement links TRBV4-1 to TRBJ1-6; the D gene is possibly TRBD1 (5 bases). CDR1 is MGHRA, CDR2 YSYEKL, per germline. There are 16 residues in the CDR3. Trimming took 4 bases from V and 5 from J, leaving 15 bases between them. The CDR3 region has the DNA TGCGCCAGCAGCCTCCGGAGGGGACTTGATAATTCACCCCTCCACTTT. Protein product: CASSLRRGLDNSPLHF.

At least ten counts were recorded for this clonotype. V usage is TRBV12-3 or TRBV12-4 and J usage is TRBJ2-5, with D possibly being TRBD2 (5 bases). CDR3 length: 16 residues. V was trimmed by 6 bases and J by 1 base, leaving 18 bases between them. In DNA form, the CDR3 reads TGTGCCAGCAGCAACCCGGGCATAGCGTCCCAAGAGACCCAGTACTTC. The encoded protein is CASSNPGIASQETQYF.

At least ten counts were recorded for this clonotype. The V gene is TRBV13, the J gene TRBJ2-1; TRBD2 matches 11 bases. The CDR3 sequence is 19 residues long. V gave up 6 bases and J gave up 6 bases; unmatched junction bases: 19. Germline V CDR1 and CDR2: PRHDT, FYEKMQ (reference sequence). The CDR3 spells CASSTWTGTTSGKINEQFF. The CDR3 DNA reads TGTGCCAGCAGTACCTGGACAGGGACGACTAGCGGGAAGATCAATGAGCAGTTCTTC.

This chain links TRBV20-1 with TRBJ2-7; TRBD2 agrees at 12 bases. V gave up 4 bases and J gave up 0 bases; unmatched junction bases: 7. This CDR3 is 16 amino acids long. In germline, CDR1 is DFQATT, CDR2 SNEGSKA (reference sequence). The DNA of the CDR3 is TGCAGTGCTAATGGACTAGCGGGACGGAGCTCCTACGAGCAGTACTTC. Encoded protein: CSANGLAGRSSYEQYF.

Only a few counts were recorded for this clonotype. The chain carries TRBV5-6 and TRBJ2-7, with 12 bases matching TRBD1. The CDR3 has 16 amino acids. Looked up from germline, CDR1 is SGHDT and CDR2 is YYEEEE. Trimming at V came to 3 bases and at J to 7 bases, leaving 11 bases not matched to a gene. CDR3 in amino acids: CASSWGLGQGAYEQYF. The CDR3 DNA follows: TGTGCCAGCAGCTGGGGCCTGGGACAGGGGGCGTATGAGCAGTACTTC.

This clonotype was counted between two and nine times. CDR3: CASSLRGLPGAFF. CDR3 DNA: TGTGCCAGCAGCCTTCGGGGGTTGCCAGGGGCGTTCTTC. The chain uses TRBV5-4 and TRBJ2-1, with D perhaps being TRBD1 or TRBD2 (6 bases each). The germline V and J ends were trimmed by 4 bases and 15 bases, with 20 bases remaining between them. Germline V gene data show CDR1 as SGHNT and CDR2 as YYREEE (reference sequence). There are 13 residues in the CDR3.

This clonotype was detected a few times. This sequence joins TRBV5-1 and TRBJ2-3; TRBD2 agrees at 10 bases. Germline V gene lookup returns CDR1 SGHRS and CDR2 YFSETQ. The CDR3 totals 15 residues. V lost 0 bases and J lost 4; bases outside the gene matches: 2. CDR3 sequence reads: CASSLELAGADTQYF. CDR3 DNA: TGCGCCAGCAGCTTGGAGCTAGCGGGAGCAGATACGCAGTATTTT.

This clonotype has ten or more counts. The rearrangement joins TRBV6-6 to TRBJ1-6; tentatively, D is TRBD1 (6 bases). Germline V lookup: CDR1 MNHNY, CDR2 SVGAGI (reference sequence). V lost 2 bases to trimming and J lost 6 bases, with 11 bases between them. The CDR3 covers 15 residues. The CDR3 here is CASSYRSGVNSPLHF. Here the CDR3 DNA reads TGTGCCAGCAGTTACCGGTCAGGGGTTAATTCACCCCTCCACTTT.

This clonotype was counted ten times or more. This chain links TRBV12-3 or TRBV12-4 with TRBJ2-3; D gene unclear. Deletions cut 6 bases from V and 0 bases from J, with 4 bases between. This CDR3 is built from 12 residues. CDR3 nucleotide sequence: TGTGCCAGCAGACTCAGCACAGATACGCAGTATTTT. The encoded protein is CASRLSTDTQYF.

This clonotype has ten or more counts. CDR3 DNA sequence: TGTGCCAGCAGCCAAAAGTTGGGGGTACCTGAAGCTTTCTTT. This sequence encodes CASSQKLGVPEAFF. The V gene is TRBV3-1, the J gene TRBJ1-1; D may be TRBD1 (5 bases). Trimming removed 2 bases at V and 6 bases at J, with 13 bases between. The CDR3 extends over 14 amino acids. Looked up from germline, CDR1 is LGHDT and CDR2 is YNNKEL (reference sequence).

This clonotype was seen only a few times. In DNA form, the CDR3 reads TGTGCCAGCATCCCGGGACGGAGCTCCTACAATGAGCAGTTCTTC. The encoded protein is CASIPGRSSYNEQFF. The chain recombines TRBV6-1 with TRBJ2-1; D is perhaps TRBD1 or TRBD2 (5 bases each). The CDR3 is 15 amino acids. CDR1 is MNHNS and CDR2 is SASEGT in the germline V gene. V was pared by 7 bases and J by 0 bases, with 13 bases between.